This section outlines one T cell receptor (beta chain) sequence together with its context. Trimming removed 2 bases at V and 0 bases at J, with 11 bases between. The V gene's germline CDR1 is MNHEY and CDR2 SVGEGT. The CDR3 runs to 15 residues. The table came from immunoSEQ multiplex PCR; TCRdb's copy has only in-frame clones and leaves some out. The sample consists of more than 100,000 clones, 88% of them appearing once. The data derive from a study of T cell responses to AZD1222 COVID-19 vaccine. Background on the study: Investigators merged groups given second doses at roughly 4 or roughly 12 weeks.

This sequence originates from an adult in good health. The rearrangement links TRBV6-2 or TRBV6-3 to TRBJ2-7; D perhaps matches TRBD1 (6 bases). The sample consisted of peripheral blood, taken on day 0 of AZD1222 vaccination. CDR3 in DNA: TGTGCCAGCAGTTACGTGACAGGAATCTCCTACGAGCAGTACTTC. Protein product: CASSYVTGISYEQYF.